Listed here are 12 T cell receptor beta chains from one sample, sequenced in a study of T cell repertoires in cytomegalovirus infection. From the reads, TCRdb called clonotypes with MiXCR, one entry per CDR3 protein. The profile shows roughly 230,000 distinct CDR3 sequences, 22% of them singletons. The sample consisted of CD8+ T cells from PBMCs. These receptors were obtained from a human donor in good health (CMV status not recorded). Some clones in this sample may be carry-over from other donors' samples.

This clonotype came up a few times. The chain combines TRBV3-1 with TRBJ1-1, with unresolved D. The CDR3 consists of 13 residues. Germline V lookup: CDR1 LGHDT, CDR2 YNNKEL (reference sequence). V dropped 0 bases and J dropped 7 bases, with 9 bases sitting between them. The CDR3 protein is CASSQDLWNEAFF. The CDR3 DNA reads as TGTGCCAGCAGCCAAGATCTATGGAATGAAGCTTTCTTT.

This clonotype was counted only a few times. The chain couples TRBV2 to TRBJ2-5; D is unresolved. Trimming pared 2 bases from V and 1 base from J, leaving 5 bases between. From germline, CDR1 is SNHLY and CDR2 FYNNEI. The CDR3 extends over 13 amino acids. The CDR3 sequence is CASSESFQETQYF. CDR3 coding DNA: TGTGCCAGCAGTGAAAGTTTCCAAGAGACCCAGTACTTC.

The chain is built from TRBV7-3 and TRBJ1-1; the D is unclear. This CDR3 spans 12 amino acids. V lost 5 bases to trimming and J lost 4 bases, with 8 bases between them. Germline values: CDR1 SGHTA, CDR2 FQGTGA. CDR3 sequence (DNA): TGTGCCAGCAGCCACCCTGGCACTGAAGCTTTCTTT. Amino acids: CASSHPGTEAFF.

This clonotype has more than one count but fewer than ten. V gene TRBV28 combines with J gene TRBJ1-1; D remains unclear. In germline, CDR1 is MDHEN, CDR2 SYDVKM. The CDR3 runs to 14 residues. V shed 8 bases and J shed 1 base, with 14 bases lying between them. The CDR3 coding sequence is TGTGCCAGCGGGCAGGTGTTATGGAACACTGAAGCTTTCTTT. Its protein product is CASGQVLWNTEAFF.

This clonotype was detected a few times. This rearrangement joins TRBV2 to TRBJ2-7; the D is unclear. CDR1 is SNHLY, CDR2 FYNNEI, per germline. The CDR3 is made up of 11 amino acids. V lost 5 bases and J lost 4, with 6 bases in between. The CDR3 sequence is CASSTVYEQYF. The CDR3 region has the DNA TGTGCCAGCAGTACAGTTTACGAGCAGTACTTC.

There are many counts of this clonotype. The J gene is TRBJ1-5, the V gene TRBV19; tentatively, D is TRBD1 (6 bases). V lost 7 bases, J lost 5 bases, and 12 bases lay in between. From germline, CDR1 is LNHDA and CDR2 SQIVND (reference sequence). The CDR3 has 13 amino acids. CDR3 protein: CASKGEGDQPQHF. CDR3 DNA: TGTGCCAGTAAGGGGGAGGGGGATCAGCCCCAGCATTTT. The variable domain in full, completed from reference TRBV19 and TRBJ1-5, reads DGGITQSPKYLFRKEGQNVTLSCEQNLNHDAMYWYRQDPGQGLRLIYYSQIVNDFQKGDIAEGYSVSREKKESFPLTVTSAQKNPTAFYLCASKGEGDQPQHFGDGTRLSIL.

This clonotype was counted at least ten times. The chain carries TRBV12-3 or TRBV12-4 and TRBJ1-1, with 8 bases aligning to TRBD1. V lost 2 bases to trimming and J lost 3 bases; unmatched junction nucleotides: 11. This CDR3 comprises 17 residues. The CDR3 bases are TGTGCCAGCAGTTTAAGAGCAGACAGGGGAAGGTACACTGAAGCTTTCTTT. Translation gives CASSLRADRGRYTEAFF.

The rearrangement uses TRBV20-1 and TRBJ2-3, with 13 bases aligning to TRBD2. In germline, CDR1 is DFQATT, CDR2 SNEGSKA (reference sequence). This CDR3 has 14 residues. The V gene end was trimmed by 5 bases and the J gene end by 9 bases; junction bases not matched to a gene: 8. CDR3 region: CSAGRTSGGGTQYF. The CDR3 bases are TGCAGTGCTGGTAGGACTAGCGGGGGTGGGACGCAGTATTTT.

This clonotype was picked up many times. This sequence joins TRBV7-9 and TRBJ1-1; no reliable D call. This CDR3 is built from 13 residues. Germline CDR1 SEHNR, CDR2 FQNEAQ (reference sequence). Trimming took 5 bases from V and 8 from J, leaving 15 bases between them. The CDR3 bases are TGTGCCAGCAGCCGTAACCGGGCCCCAGAAGCTTTCTTT. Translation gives CASSRNRAPEAFF.

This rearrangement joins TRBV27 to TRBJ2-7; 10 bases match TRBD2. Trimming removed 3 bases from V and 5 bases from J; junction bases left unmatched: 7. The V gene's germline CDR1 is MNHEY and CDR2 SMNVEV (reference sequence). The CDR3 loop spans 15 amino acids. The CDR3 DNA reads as TGTGCCAGCAGTTTCGGTAGCGGGGGGCGCGACGAGCAGTACTTC. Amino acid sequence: CASSFGSGGRDEQYF.

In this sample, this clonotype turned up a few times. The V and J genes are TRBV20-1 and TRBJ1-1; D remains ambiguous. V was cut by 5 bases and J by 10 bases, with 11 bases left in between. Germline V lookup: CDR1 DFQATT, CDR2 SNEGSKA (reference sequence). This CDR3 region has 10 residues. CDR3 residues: CSAGPSSAFF. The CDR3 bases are TGCAGTGCTGGTCCGAGCTCAGCTTTCTTT.

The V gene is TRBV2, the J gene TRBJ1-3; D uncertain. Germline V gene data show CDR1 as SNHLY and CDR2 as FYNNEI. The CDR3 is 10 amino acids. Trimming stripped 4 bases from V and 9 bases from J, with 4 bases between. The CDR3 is CASSGVTIYF. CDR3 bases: TGTGCCAGCAGTGGGGTCACCATATATTTT.